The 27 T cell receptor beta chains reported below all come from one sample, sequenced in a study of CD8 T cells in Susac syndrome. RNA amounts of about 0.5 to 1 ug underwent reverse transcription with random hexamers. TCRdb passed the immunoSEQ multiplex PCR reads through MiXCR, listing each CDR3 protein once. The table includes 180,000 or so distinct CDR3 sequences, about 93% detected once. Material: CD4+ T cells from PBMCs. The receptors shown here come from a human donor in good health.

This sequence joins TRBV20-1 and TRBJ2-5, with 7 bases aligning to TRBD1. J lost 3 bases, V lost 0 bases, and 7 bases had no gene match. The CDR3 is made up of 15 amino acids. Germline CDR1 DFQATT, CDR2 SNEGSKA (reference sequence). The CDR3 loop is CSAREGGSKKETQYF. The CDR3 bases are TGCAGTGCTAGAGAAGGGGGCAGTAAGAAAGAGACCCAGTACTTC.

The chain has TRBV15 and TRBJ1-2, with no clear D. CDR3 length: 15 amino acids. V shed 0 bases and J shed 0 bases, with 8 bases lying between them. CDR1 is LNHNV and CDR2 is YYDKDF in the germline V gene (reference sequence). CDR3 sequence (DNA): TGTGCCACCAGCAGAGATCGAGCAGCTAACTATGGCTACACCTTC. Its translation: CATSRDRAANYGYTF.

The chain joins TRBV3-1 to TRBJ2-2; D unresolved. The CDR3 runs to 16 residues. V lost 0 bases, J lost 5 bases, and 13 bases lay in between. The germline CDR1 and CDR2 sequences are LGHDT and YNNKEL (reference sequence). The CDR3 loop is CASSQERWGSTGELFF. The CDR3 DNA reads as TGTGCCAGCAGCCAAGAGCGGTGGGGAAGTACCGGGGAGCTGTTTTTT. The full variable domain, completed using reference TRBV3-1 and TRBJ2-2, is DTAVSQTPKYLVTQMGNDKSIKCEQNLGHDTMYWYKQDSKKFLKIMFSYNNKELIINETVPNRFSPKSPDKAHLNLHINSLELGDSAVYFCASSQERWGSTGELFFGEGSRLTVL.

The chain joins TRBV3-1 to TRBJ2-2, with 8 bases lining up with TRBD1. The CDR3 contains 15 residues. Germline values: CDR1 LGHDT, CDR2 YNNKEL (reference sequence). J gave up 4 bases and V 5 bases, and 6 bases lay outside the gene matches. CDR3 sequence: CASSSTGVFTGELFF. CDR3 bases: TGTGCCAGCAGCTCGACAGGGGTCTTCACCGGGGAGCTGTTTTTT.

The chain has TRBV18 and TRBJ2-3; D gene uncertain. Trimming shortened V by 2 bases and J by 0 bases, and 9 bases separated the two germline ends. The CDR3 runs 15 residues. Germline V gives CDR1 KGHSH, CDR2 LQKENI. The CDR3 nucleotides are TGTGCCAGCTCACCAGTAGGACCTAGCACAGATACGCAGTATTTT. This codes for CASSPVGPSTDTQYF.

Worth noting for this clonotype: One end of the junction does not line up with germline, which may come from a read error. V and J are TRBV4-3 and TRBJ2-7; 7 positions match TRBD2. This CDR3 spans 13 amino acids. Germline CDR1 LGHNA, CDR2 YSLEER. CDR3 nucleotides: TGCGCCAGCAGCCAAGACGGGCGGGGGTTGCCCCTCTTC. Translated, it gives CASSQDGRGLPLF.

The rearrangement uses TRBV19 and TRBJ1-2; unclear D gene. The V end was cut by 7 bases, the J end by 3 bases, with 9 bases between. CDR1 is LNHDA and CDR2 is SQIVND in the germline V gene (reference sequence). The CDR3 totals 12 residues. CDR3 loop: CASNGVDYGYTF. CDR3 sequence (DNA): TGTGCCAGTAACGGAGTGGACTATGGCTACACCTTC.

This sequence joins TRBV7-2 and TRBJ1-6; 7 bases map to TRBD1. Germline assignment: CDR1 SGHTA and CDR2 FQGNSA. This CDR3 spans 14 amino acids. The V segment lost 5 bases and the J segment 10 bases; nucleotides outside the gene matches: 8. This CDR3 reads CASSPDRAVSPLHF. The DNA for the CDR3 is TGTGCCAGCAGCCCAGACAGGGCCGTATCACCCCTCCACTTT.

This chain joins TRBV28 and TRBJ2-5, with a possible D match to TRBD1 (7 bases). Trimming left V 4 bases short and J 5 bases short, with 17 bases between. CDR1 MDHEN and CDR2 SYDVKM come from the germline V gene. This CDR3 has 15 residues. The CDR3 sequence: CASSSYRQGGETQYF. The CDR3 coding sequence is TGTGCCAGCAGTTCCTACCGACAGGGAGGTGAGACCCAGTACTTC.

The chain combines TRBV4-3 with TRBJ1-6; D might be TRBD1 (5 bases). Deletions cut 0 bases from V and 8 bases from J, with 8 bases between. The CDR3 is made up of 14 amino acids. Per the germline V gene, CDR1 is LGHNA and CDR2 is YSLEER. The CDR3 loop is CASSQEQVHSPLHF. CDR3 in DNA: TGCGCCAGCAGCCAAGAACAGGTCCATTCACCCCTCCACTTT.

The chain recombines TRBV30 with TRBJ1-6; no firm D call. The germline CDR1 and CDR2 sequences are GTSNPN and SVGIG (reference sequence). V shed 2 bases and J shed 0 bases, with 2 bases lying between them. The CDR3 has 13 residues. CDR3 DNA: TGTGCCTGGAGTAGCTCCTATAATTCACCCCTCCACTTT. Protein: CAWSSSYNSPLHF.

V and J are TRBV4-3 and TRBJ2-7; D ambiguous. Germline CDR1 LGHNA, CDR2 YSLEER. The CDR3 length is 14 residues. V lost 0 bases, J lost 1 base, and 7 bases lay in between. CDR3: CASSQDPRSYEQYF. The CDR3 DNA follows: TGCGCCAGCAGCCAAGATCCACGGTCCTACGAGCAGTACTTC.

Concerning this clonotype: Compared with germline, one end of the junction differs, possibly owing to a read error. Written as DNA, the CDR3 is TGTGCCAGCAGCTTGGGACGGCCCTCCCACGAGCAGTACTTC. As protein: CASSLGRPSHEQYF. The V and J genes are TRBV5-6 and TRBJ2-7; D remains unclear. The CDR3 consists of 14 residues. Germline CDR1 reads SGHDT; CDR2 reads YYEEEE.

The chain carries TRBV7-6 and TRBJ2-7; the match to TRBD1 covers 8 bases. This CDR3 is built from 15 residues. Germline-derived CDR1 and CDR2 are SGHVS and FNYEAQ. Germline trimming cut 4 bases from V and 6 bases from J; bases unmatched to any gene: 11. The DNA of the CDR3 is TGTGCCAGCAGCTGGACCGGGACAGGCCTCGGCGAGCAGTACTTC. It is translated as CASSWTGTGLGEQYF.

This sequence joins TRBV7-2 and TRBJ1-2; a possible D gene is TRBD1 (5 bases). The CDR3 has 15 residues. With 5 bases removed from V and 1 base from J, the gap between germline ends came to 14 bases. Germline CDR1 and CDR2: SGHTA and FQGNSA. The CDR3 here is CASSPRGGINYGYTF. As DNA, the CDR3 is TGTGCCAGCAGCCCCCGGGGGGGGATTAACTATGGCTACACCTTC.

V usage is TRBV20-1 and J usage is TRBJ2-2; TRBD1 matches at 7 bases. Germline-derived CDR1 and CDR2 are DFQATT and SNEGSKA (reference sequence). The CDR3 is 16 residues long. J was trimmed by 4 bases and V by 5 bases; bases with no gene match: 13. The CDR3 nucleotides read TGCAGTGCTTCCCCCGGGGCCAACAGGGGCACCGGGGAGCTGTTTTTT. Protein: CSASPGANRGTGELFF.

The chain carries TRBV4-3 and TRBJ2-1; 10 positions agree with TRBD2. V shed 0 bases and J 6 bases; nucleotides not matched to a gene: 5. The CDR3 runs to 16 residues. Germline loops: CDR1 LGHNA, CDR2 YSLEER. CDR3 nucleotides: TGCGCCAGCAGCCAAGATGTAGCGGGGGGCGGCAATGAGCAGTTCTTC. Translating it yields CASSQDVAGGGNEQFF.

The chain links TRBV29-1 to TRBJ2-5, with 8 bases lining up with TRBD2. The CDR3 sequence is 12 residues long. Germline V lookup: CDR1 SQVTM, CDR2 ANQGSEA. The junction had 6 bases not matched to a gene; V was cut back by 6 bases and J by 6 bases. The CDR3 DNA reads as TGCAGCGTCGAGACTAGCGCAAAGACCCAGTACTTC. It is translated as CSVETSAKTQYF.

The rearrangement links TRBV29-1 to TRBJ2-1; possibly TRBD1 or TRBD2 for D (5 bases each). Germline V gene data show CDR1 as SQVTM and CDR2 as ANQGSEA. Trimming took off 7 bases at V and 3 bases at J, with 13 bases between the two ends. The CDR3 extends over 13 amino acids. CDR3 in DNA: TGCAGCGGGGGGATGGGGCACTACAATGAGCAGTTCTTC. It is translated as CSGGMGHYNEQFF.

For the CDR3, the DNA is TGCAGTGCTAGAGATGACGAGCGGGGGGGCACAGATACGCAGTATTTT. It is translated as CSARDDERGGTDTQYF. The chain couples TRBV20-1 to TRBJ2-3, with 9 bases identical to TRBD2. CDR1 DFQATT and CDR2 SNEGSKA come from the germline V gene (reference sequence). J gave up 1 base and V 0 bases, and 5 bases lay outside the gene matches. The CDR3 runs 16 residues.

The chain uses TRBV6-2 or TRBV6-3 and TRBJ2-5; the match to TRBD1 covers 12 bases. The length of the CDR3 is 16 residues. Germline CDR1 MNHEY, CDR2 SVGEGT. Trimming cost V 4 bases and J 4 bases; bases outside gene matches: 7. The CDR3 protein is CASSWGQGALGETQYF. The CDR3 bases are TGTGCCAGCAGTTGGGGACAGGGGGCATTGGGAGAGACCCAGTACTTC.

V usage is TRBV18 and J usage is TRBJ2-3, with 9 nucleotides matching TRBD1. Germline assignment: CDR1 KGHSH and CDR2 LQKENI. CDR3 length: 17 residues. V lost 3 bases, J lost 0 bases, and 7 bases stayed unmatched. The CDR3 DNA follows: TGTGCCAGCTCACCCGGGACAGGGCTAACGAGCACAGATACGCAGTATTTT. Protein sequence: CASSPGTGLTSTDTQYF.

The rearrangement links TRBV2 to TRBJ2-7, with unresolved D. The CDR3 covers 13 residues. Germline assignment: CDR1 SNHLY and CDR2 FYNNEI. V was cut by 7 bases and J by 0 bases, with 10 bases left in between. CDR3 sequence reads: CASTVGLSYEQYF. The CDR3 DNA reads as TGTGCCAGCACCGTAGGCCTCTCCTACGAGCAGTACTTC.

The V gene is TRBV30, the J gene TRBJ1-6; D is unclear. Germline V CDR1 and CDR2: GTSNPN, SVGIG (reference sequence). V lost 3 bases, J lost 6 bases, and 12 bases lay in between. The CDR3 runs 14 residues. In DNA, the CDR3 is TGTGCCTGGAGCGATTTCAGGCTTAATTCACCCCTCCACTTT. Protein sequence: CAWSDFRLNSPLHF.

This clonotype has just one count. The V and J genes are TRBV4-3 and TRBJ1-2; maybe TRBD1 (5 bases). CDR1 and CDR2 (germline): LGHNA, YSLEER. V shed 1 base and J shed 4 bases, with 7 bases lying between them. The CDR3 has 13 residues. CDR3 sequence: CASSQVGGYGYTF. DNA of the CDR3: TGCGCCAGCAGCCAAGTGGGGGGCTATGGCTACACCTTC.

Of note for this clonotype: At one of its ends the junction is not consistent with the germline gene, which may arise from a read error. CDR3 sequence: CASGRRARLF. As DNA, the CDR3 is TGTGCCAGCGGACGTCGGGCTCGGCTCTTC. This chain links TRBV6-6 with TRBJ2-1; D gene ambiguous. The CDR3 runs 10 residues. Germline V gene sequence: CDR1 MNHNY, CDR2 SVGAGI (reference sequence).

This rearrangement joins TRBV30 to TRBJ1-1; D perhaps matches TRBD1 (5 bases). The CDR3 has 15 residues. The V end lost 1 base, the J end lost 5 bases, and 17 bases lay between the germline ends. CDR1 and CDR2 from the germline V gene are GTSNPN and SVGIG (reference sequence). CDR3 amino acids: CAWSAQLGGETEAFF. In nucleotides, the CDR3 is TGTGCCTGGAGTGCCCAACTCGGAGGGGAGACTGAAGCTTTCTTT.